These 17 T cell receptor beta chains were all obtained from the same sample, sequenced in a study of blood T cell repertoires in COVID-19. Using immunoSEQ multiplex PCR, the repertoire was profiled, and TCRdb retains in-frame clones only, with some absent. The sample yields about 290,000 clones, just under 85% seen once. The sample consisted of peripheral blood. The receptor source for this set is a woman between 45 and 60 years old with active or convalescent COVID-19.

The chain is built from TRBV29-1 and TRBJ2-7; TRBD2 is a possible D gene (6 bases). The germline V gene encodes CDR1 SQVTM and CDR2 ANQGSEA. The CDR3 covers 12 residues. V shed 5 bases and J shed 4 bases, with 12 bases lying between them. The CDR3 protein is CSVRLDSYEQYF. CDR3 nucleotides: TGCAGCGTTCGACTAGACAGTTACGAGCAGTACTTC.

The chain links TRBV28 to TRBJ1-2; 9 bases fit TRBD1. This CDR3 is built from 16 residues. CDR1 MDHEN and CDR2 SYDVKM come from the germline V gene. With 5 bases clipped from V and 3 bases from J, the junction kept 10 bases outside the gene matches. The CDR3 sequence is CASSPPQGAGYYGYTF. The CDR3 nucleotides read TGTGCCAGCAGTCCCCCACAGGGGGCAGGGTACTATGGCTACACCTTC.

The V call is TRBV5-1, the J call TRBJ1-1, with D maybe TRBD1 (5 bases). Trimming took off 1 base at V and 0 bases at J, with 10 bases between the two ends. This CDR3 spans 15 amino acids. CDR1 is SGHRS, CDR2 YFSETQ, per germline. The CDR3 nucleotides read TGCGCCAGCAGCTTGTTGGGGGGAGTGAACACTGAAGCTTTCTTT. Translation: CASSLLGGVNTEAFF.

The chain uses TRBV5-1 and TRBJ1-1, with 9 bases identical to TRBD1. With 4 bases clipped from V and 5 bases from J, the junction kept 9 bases outside the gene matches. Germline loops: CDR1 SGHRS, CDR2 YFSETQ. The CDR3 runs 15 residues. The DNA for the CDR3 is TGCGCCAGCAGCGGATTACAGGGGGCGCCGACTGAAGCTTTCTTT. Protein sequence: CASSGLQGAPTEAFF.

The gene calls are TRBV5-4 and TRBJ1-1; 7 bases are a match to TRBD1. Germline CDR1 is SGHNT and CDR2 is YYREEE (reference sequence). The CDR3 extends over 14 amino acids. With 5 bases clipped from V and 0 bases from J, the junction kept 4 bases outside the gene matches. CDR3 loop: CASSYDRVNTEAFF. The DNA for the CDR3 is TGTGCCAGCAGTTACGACAGGGTGAACACTGAAGCTTTCTTT.

The chain recombines TRBV7-8 with TRBJ2-7, with TRBD1 matching 7 bases. CDR1 and CDR2 from the germline V gene are SGHVS and FQNEAQ. With 4 bases clipped from V and 2 bases from J, the junction kept 11 bases outside the gene matches. This CDR3 has 16 amino acids. The CDR3 reads CASSWQTGTVTYEQYF. In DNA form, the CDR3 reads TGTGCCAGCAGCTGGCAGACCGGGACAGTTACCTACGAGCAGTACTTC.

The chain recombines TRBV28 with TRBJ1-3; TRBD1 agrees at 8 bases. The CDR3 is 13 residues long. V lost 8 bases, J lost 4 bases, and 4 bases stayed unmatched. CDR1 is MDHEN and CDR2 is SYDVKM in the germline V gene. DNA for the CDR3: TGTGCCAGCTCCAGGGGGCCAGGAAACACCATATATTTT. Translated: CASSRGPGNTIYF. The entire variable domain, with the rest obtained from reference TRBV28 and TRBJ1-3, is as follows: DVKVTQSSRYLVKRTGEKVFLECVQDMDHENMFWYRQDPGLGLRLIYFSYDVKMKEKGDIPEGYSVSREKKERFSLILESASTNQTSMYLCASSRGPGNTIYFGEGSWLTVV.

The rearrangement joins TRBV28 to TRBJ1-3; D ambiguous. V lost 7 bases to trimming and J lost 0 bases, with 13 bases between them. CDR1 is MDHEN and CDR2 is SYDVKM in the germline V gene. The CDR3 covers 15 residues. CDR3 DNA sequence: TGTGCCAGCAATCGTGAGGGAGGCTCTGGAAACACCATATATTTT. Its protein product is CASNREGGSGNTIYF.

This rearrangement joins TRBV9 to TRBJ1-1, with 10 bases identical to TRBD1. CDR1 is SGDLS and CDR2 is YYNGEE in the germline V gene. The CDR3 runs 16 residues. V lost 0 bases to trimming and J lost 4 bases; unmatched junction nucleotides: 6. CDR3 DNA sequence: TGTGCCAGCAGCGTAGCTATTGGACAGGGGGTCACTGAAGCTTTCTTT. Translated: CASSVAIGQGVTEAFF.

The chain couples TRBV5-1 to TRBJ1-1, with D possibly TRBD1 on 5 matching bases. Per germline, CDR1 SGHRS and CDR2 YFSETQ. Trimming pared 4 bases from V and 0 bases from J, leaving 31 bases between. The CDR3 runs to 21 residues. The CDR3 protein is CASSPFLGRYGTTAMNTEAFF. The CDR3 DNA sequence: TGCGCCAGCAGCCCCTTTCTAGGTCGATACGGGACTACAGCGATGAACACTGAAGCTTTCTTT.

The chain links TRBV5-1 to TRBJ2-7; a weak D match, TRBD2 (5 bases). Germline CDR1 SGHRS, CDR2 YFSETQ. Between the trimmed V and J ends, which lost 0 bases and 6 bases, there was a span of 16 bases. The length of the CDR3 is 15 residues. DNA for the CDR3: TGCGCCAGCAGCTTGGGGGTAGCGCGGTTTGCCGAGCAGTACTTC. This encodes CASSLGVARFAEQYF.

This clone was observed a few times. In DNA form, the CDR3 reads TGTGCCAGCAGCCCTTGGACTACCCTCTCCTACGAGCAGTACTTC. It codes for CASSPWTTLSYEQYF. The chain couples TRBV9 to TRBJ2-7; tentatively, D is TRBD2 (6 bases). CDR3 length: 15 amino acids. Germline CDR1 SGDLS, CDR2 YYNGEE. V shed 4 bases and J shed 0 bases, with 14 bases lying between them.

This clone occurred a few times. This chain links TRBV12-5 with TRBJ2-3; 13 bases agree with TRBD2. The CDR3 sequence is 14 residues long. The junction had 1 base not matched to a gene; V was cut back by 6 bases and J by 4 bases. From germline, CDR1 is LGHNT and CDR2 FRNRAP. CDR3 residues: CASGTSGRADTQYF. As DNA, the CDR3 is TGTGCTAGTGGAACTAGCGGGAGGGCAGATACGCAGTATTTT. The complete variable domain, with remaining parts taken from reference TRBV12-5 and TRBJ2-3, reads DARVTQTPRHKVTEMGQEVTMRCQPILGHNTVFWYRQTMMQGLELLAYFRNRAPLDDSGMPKDRFSAEMPDATLATLKIQPSEPRDSAVYFCASGTSGRADTQYFGPGTRLTVL.

The chain combines TRBV7-9 with TRBJ1-4; 7 bases fit TRBD1. There are 15 residues in the CDR3. Germline-derived CDR1 and CDR2 are SEHNR and FQNEAQ (reference sequence). After removal of 4 bases from V and 3 bases from J, the junction contained 5 bases not matched to a gene. The CDR3, as DNA: TGTGCCAGCAGCTCGTCCGGGACAGCTAATGAAAAACTGTTTTTT. This sequence encodes CASSSSGTANEKLFF.

The chain carries TRBV2 and TRBJ2-5; D gene ambiguous. The CDR3 extends over 12 amino acids. The V end was cut by 5 bases, the J end by 7 bases, with 11 bases between. The germline gives CDR1 SNHLY, CDR2 FYNNEI. CDR3 in DNA: TGTGCCAGCAGTCTGTACCTCGGGACCCAGTACTTC. Translated: CASSLYLGTQYF.

The chain links TRBV12-2 to TRBJ1-4; no DNA check was done on the table's D call, TRBD1. TRBV12-2 is an annotated pseudogene. The length of the CDR3 is 16 residues. The CDR3 sequence: CASRLVTGVMDEKLFF. The CDR3 DNA is TGTGCAAGTCGCTTAGTCACAGGGGTTATGGATGAAAAACTGTTTTTT.

This clone was seen once. V gene TRBV4-1 combines with J gene TRBJ1-4; 10 nucleotides agree with TRBD1. There are 15 residues in the CDR3. Germline-derived CDR1 and CDR2 are MGHRA and YSYEKL. V shed 5 bases, J shed 11 bases, and the junction held 11 bases outside the gene matches. CDR3 residues: CASSAPGLGQGKLFF. In DNA, the CDR3 is TGCGCCAGCAGCGCACCCGGGCTGGGACAGGGGAAACTGTTTTTT.